This T cell receptor beta chain appears in the sequencing data of a study of cytomegalovirus exposure and HLA in healthy donors. Study-level information: The study's early data release held about 85 million unique TCRs from HLA-typed donors.

This CDR3 region has 13 residues. The germline V gene has CDR1 GTSNPN and CDR2 SVGIG (reference sequence). The junction had 7 bases not matched to a gene; V was cut back by 1 base and J by 8 bases. PCR used 60 Vbeta primers and 13 Jbeta primers. Clones were sequenced by immunoSEQ multiplex PCR, and TCRdb holds only the in-frame ones, with some missing. The table has about 130,000 clones, roughly 70% seen once. The chain couples TRBV30 to TRBJ1-1; 7 bases map to TRBD1. The material sequenced was PBMCs. This TCR was sampled from a woman between 40 and 50 years old in good health and CMV-seropositive. Here the CDR3 reads CAWSALRTGEAFF. The DNA of the CDR3 is TGTGCCTGGAGTGCCCTTCGGACAGGCGAAGCTTTCTTT. The variable domain in full, with the rest retrieved from reference TRBV30 and TRBJ1-1, is SQTIHQWPATLVQPVGSPLSLECTVEGTSNPNLYWYRQAAGRGLQLLFYSVGIGQISSEVPQNLSASRPQDRQFILSSKKLLLSDSGFYLCAWSALRTGEAFFGQGTRLTVV.